This T cell receptor beta chain appears in the sequencing data of a study of CD8+CD57+ T cells in acquired aplastic anemia (dated by TCRdb to 2017 to 2018). Background for the entire study: Extracted DNA from sorted CD4+ and CD8+ cells averaged around 2.9 ug, ranging from about 0.18 to 27.4 ug. CD8+CD57+ expansion was defined as a frequency above the mean frequency observed in healthy subjects.

As for this clonotype: Its specific antigen is unknown. Nothing much larger sits one base from this clone, and base qualities are not available.

On the study overall, not on this receptor specifically: No significant difference in CD8+ Simpson's diversity was found between patients and healthy controls (P=0.060). Although 25 to 30 CD8+ CDR3 sequences were shared by patients and controls, these sequences appeared highly expressed in patients and within the immunodominant clones of patients.

TCR beta VDJ combination and CDR3 sequence profiling used genomic DNA as the template. An Illumina HiSeq 2000 was the platform used for TCR repertoire sequencing. Turning to the authors' computational methods: TRBV/TRBJ rearrangement plots, CDR3 size and DJ length profiles, and Simpson's diversity index were used to evaluate the repertoires. The most abundant DNA sequence in the deep sequencing data was taken as the immunodominant clone. CDR3 amino acid sequences were checked for sharing across subjects and were also compared against the VDJdb database and published repertoires. TCRdb cleaned the public reads at Q25 with fastp, built clones with MiXCR and kept in-frame beta chains. Entries are consolidated by CDR3 protein sequence, retaining the most common genes and DNA. TCRdb, rather than the study authors, made the V and J calls. The sample yields 130,000 or so distinct CDR3 sequences; 50% to 60% were counted once. Together, the top ten hold under 35% of the sample.

Patients chosen for sequencing had shown expansion of CD8+CD57+ cells by flow cytometry. Every patient had a diagnosis of severe acquired aplastic anemia based on International Study of Aplastic Anemia and Agranulocytosis and Camitta criteria. Patients had received no therapy at the time of blood sampling. In this study, sorted CD4+ and CD8+ T cells from the blood of healthy subjects and of severe aplastic anemia patients had their TCR repertoires deep-sequenced. Patients were enrolled under clinicaltrials.gov protocols 00001620, 01623167, 00001397, 00071045, 00081523 and 00961064 in the USA. Ficoll-Paque density gradient centrifugation was used to isolate peripheral blood mononuclear cells. Before DNA was extracted, CD4+ and CD8+ T cells were sorted using either FACS or magnetic beads. The CDR3 contains 12 residues, cysteine and phenylalanine counted. The read is trimmed to its CDR3 DNA, 36 bases read in frame from base 1. Per the germline V gene (reference sequence), DFQATT is the CDR1 and SNEGSKA is the CDR2. At the junction V is shortened by 6 bases and J by 4 bases, with 7 bases in between.

The sample consisted of sorted CD4+, CD8+, or CD8+CD57+ T cells (not recorded which) from PBMCs. The chain was built from TRBV20-1 and TRBJ2-6; no D gene can be assigned with confidence. This clonotype was obtained from a human donor with aplastic anemia. The CDR3 region reads CSAARGANVLTF. The DNA sequence is given as TGCAGTGCCGCTAGGGGGGCCAACGTCCTGACTTTC.